These 27 T cell receptor beta chains originate from one sample sequenced in a study of tumor-infiltrating lymphocytes in primary liver carcinoma. Researchers generated TCR beta cDNA from about 460 ng of total RNA, relying on a constant-region primer. Libraries covering TCR beta were generated through three nested multiplex PCR rounds (using a slightly modified ARM-PCR). It was with TRBV1-TRBV30 forward primers and a C-beta reverse primer that the first two PCR rounds were run, at roughly 11 cycles each. One entry per CDR3 protein, called by TCRdb with MiXCR from the multiplex PCR reads. Altogether 190,000 or so distinct CDR3 sequences are present, roughly two thirds being singletons, with the ten largest covering around 7.1%. Germline DNA was also extracted, and blood RNA was taken from unsorted whole blood. The material sequenced was peripheral blood. These receptor sequences come from a woman in her sixties with primary liver carcinoma and hepatitis B virus infection.

In regard to this clonotype: A read error may explain this, as a much larger clone is one base away. Because the CDR3 is missing its conserved closing phenylalanine or tryptophan, this is likely a read error. The rearrangement joins TRBV7-9 to TRBJ2-1; the match to TRBD2 covers 11 bases. There are 14 residues in the CDR3. Germline CDR1 is SEHNR and CDR2 is FQNEAQ (reference sequence). V lost 5 bases, J lost 10 bases, and 7 bases stayed unmatched. CDR3 sequence reads: CASSLLAGGQEQFL. CDR3 bases: TGTGCCAGCAGCCTTCTAGCGGGAGGTCAGGAGCAGTTCCTC.

The V and J genes are TRBV30 and TRBJ2-7; 8 positions agree with TRBD1. CDR3 length: 12 amino acids. CDR1 and CDR2 from the germline V gene are GTSNPN and SVGIG (reference sequence). V lost 5 bases and J lost 4; bases outside the gene matches: 4. CDR3: CAWGGTGYEQYF. CDR3 nucleotide sequence: TGTGCCTGGGGTGGGACAGGTTACGAGCAGTACTTC.

Concerning this clonotype itself: This may stem from a read error, because a much larger clone lies one nucleotide away. V usage is TRBV28 and J usage is TRBJ2-6, with no clear D. This CDR3 region has 16 residues. Germline CDR1 MDHEN, CDR2 SYDVKM. CDR3 sequence: CASSTYTSSGVNVLTF. Here the CDR3 DNA reads TGTGCCAGCAGTACCTACACGAGCTCTGGGGTCAACGTCCTGACTTTC.

This clonotype has a count of ten or more. The chain recombines TRBV6-1 with TRBJ1-2; a weak D match, TRBD1 (5 bases). Trimming removed 7 bases at V and 4 bases at J, with 13 bases between. This CDR3 has 13 amino acids. CDR1 and CDR2 from the germline V gene are MNHNS and SASEGT. The CDR3 protein is CASIRDRFYGYTF. CDR3 nucleotide sequence: TGTGCCAGCATTCGGGACCGGTTCTATGGCTACACCTTC.

This clonotype was detected only a few times. The V and J genes are TRBV28 and TRBJ2-2, with 12 bases aligning to TRBD2. V trimming: 7 bases; J trimming: 7 bases; junction bases outside the gene matches: 4. The CDR3 is 14 residues long. Looked up from germline, CDR1 is MDHEN and CDR2 is SYDVKM. Written as DNA, the CDR3 is TGTGCCAGCACGCCGGGACTAGCGGGCGGGGAGCTGTTTTTT. Translated, it gives CASTPGLAGGELFF.

This chain joins TRBV12-3 or TRBV12-4 and TRBJ1-1; the D is unclear. V dropped 7 bases and J dropped 5 bases, with 11 bases sitting between them. This CDR3 is 12 amino acids long. CDR3 coding DNA: TGTGCCAGCAACCAAATGGGGACTGAAGCTTTCTTT. Translated: CASNQMGTEAFF.

This clonotype was observed a single time. This chain's CDR3 is CASRSTAGELFF. The CDR3 DNA reads TGTGCCAGCAGGTCCACAGCCGGGGAGCTGTTTTTT. This chain joins TRBV11-2 and TRBJ2-2; unclear D gene. Germline V gives CDR1 SGHAT, CDR2 FQNNGV. The CDR3 consists of 12 residues. V was pared by 6 bases and J by 6 bases, with 8 bases between.

Of note for this clonotype: This may be a read error: a much more frequent sequence differs by one nucleotide. This chain links TRBV29-1 with TRBJ2-3; unclear D gene. The CDR3 is made up of 13 amino acids. Per germline, CDR1 SQVTM and CDR2 ANQGSEA. The CDR3 region is CSVLTPDGITLYF. CDR3 sequence (DNA): TGCAGCGTTCTTACTCCGGACGGCATTACGCTGTATTTT.

Regarding this clonotype: Compared with germline, one end of the junction differs, possibly owing to a read error. The chain employs TRBV11-2 and TRBJ2-3; possible D gene TRBD2, 5 bases. From germline, CDR1 is SGHAT and CDR2 FQNNGV. The CDR3 is made up of 16 amino acids. The CDR3 DNA reads TGTGCCAACAGCTTCCCAGTGGGAGCTACCACAGATACGCAGTATTTT. The encoded protein is CANSFPVGATTDTQYF.

Of note for this clonotype: A clone one base away is much larger, so this may be a read error. No conserved phenylalanine or tryptophan ends this CDR3, so it is likely a read error. The chain employs TRBV7-8 and TRBJ2-1, with D perhaps TRBD1 or TRBD2 (5 bases each). The CDR3 has 14 residues. The ends were cut back, 4 bases at V and 8 bases at J, with 15 bases in the middle. CDR1 SGHVS and CDR2 FQNEAQ come from the germline V gene. In nucleotides, the CDR3 is TGTGCCAGCAGCTACCACCGGGGCGCGGATGAGCAGTTCGTC. Residues: CASSYHRGADEQFV.

The table lists this clonotype with many counts. This chain's CDR3 is CASSLVRAEEETQYF. The CDR3 nucleotides are TGCGCCAGCAGCTTGGTTCGGGCGGAGGAAGAGACCCAGTACTTC. The V and J genes are TRBV5-1 and TRBJ2-5; possibly TRBD2 for D (5 bases). Germline CDR1 is SGHRS and CDR2 is YFSETQ. V was trimmed by 0 bases and J by 3 bases, leaving 12 bases between them. The CDR3 has 15 amino acids.

The genes are TRBV28 and TRBJ2-3; 8 bases line up with TRBD2. In germline, CDR1 is MDHEN, CDR2 SYDVKM. V lost 6 bases and J lost 6; bases outside the gene matches: 11. The CDR3 sequence is 15 residues long. CDR3 sequence: CASSRPGRGSDTQYF. The CDR3 region has the DNA TGTGCCAGCAGCCGACCCGGGAGGGGCAGCGATACGCAGTATTTT.

Remarks on this clonotype: One junction end does not reproduce the germline sequence, and a read error may be involved. This chain uses TRBV11-2 with TRBJ1-1; 7 bases are a match to TRBD1. The CDR3 is made up of 14 amino acids. Looked up from germline, CDR1 is SGHAT and CDR2 is FQNNGV. The CDR3 DNA is TGTACCAGCAGCTTACGACAGGGCGGGGGCGAAGCTTTCTTT. This sequence encodes CTSSLRQGGGEAFF.

On this clonotype itself: This CDR3 is missing its conserved last phenylalanine or tryptophan, likely due to a read error. It is unclear where the CDR3 begins or ends on the DNA, so no DNA is shown, and the CDR3 is as TCRdb lists it. The chain joins TRBV11-2 to TRBJ1-6; the D call in the table, TRBD1, was not verified against the DNA. Germline V CDR1 and CDR2: SGHAT, FQNNGV. The CDR3 contains 16 residues when both ends are counted. CDR3 residues: CAISLEYRWSNSPVHS.

Comments on this clonotype: At one end the junction does not follow the germline gene, possibly because of a read error. The CDR3: CDSNLRRGGELFF. The CDR3 DNA follows: TGTGACAGCAACTTAAGAAGGGGCGGGGAGCTGTTTTTT. V usage is TRBV11-2 and J usage is TRBJ2-2, with D maybe TRBD1 (5 bases). The CDR3 consists of 13 residues. The germline CDR1 and CDR2 sequences are SGHAT and FQNNGV.

The rearrangement links TRBV29-1 to TRBJ2-1; possibly TRBD2 for D (6 bases). The CDR3 totals 13 residues. The V end was cut by 3 bases, the J end by 12 bases, with 18 bases between. Germline loops: CDR1 SQVTM, CDR2 ANQGSEA. The CDR3 reads CSVEWTMYNRQFF. CDR3 coding DNA: TGCAGCGTTGAGTGGACTATGTACAATAGGCAGTTCTTC.

The table lists this clonotype with many counts. This chain connects TRBV12-3 or TRBV12-4 to TRBJ2-7, with 7 bases lining up with TRBD2. V lost 7 bases to trimming and J lost 0 bases; unmatched junction nucleotides: 12. The CDR3 has 16 amino acids. The DNA of the CDR3 is TGTGCCAGCACCCTACTGTCTAGCGGAGCCTCCTACGAGCAGTACTTC. Protein: CASTLLSSGASYEQYF.

Of note for this clonotype: A junction boundary mismatches the germline segment, possibly from a read error. The V and J genes are TRBV11-3 and TRBJ2-1, with 7 bases aligning to TRBD1. The CDR3 extends over 15 amino acids. Germline V gene sequence: CDR1 SGHNT, CDR2 YENEEA. The CDR3 here is CAGSLVGGPNNEQFF. Written as DNA, the CDR3 is TGTGCCGGCAGCTTAGTAGGGGGCCCCAACAATGAGCAGTTCTTT.

This clonotype was detected a few times. The chain is built from TRBV5-1 and TRBJ1-1; D not certain. The germline CDR1 and CDR2 sequences are SGHRS and YFSETQ. The ends were cut back, 0 bases at V and 1 base at J, with 7 bases in the middle. The CDR3 covers 14 residues. CDR3 protein: CASSLANPNTEAFF. CDR3 coding DNA: TGCGCCAGCAGCTTGGCCAATCCGAACACTGAAGCTTTCTTT.

The chain employs TRBV11-2 and TRBJ2-7, with 7 positions matching TRBD2. The J segment lost 3 bases and the V segment lost 7 bases, leaving 15 bases of the junction unmatched. Germline-derived CDR1 and CDR2 are SGHAT and FQNNGV. The CDR3 loop spans 16 amino acids. The CDR3: CASNTLRRETLYEQYF. CDR3 sequence (DNA): TGTGCCAGCAACACCCTTAGGCGGGAGACTCTCTACGAGCAGTACTTC.

Points on this clonotype: A clone one base away is much larger, so this may be a read error. This chain links TRBV10-3 with TRBJ2-3; no clear D gene. The CDR3 loop spans 15 amino acids. Germline CDR1 is ENHRY and CDR2 is SYGVKD. Trimming stripped 3 bases from V and 2 bases from J, with 12 bases between. Here the CDR3 reads CAISDSWVFTDTQYF. The CDR3 DNA reads TGTGCCATCAGTGACTCGTGGGTATTCACAGATACGCAGTATTTT.

This clonotype was detected only once. A much larger clone differs by one base, so this may be a read error. The chain uses TRBV10-2 and TRBJ1-1; tentatively, D is TRBD1 (5 bases). The ends were cut back, 6 bases at V and 1 base at J, with 12 bases in the middle. Per the germline V gene, CDR1 is WSHSY and CDR2 is SAAADI. CDR3 size: 14 residues. The CDR3 loop is CASRLHGANTEAFF. The CDR3 nucleotides are TGCGCCAGCAGGTTACATGGGGCGAACACTGAAGCTTTCTTT.

The rearrangement uses TRBV11-2 and TRBJ2-7; TRBD2 agrees at 8 bases. This CDR3 spans 15 amino acids. The V gene's germline CDR1 is SGHAT and CDR2 FQNNGV. This chain's CDR3 is CSSSLEAGESYEQYF. For the CDR3, the DNA is TGTAGCAGCAGTTTAGAAGCGGGAGAGTCCTACGAGCAGTACTTC.

Concerning this clonotype: Lacking the conserved final phenylalanine or tryptophan, this CDR3 likely reflects a read error. This chain joins TRBV4-1 and TRBJ2-5; perhaps TRBD1 as D (6 bases). V dropped 9 bases and J dropped 9 bases, with 17 bases sitting between them. This CDR3 comprises 12 residues. CDR1 is MGHRA, CDR2 YSYEKL, per germline. CDR3 loop: CASSRIQGPQYL. The CDR3, as DNA: TGCGCCAGTAGTCGTATACAGGGCCCCCAGTACTTA.

The V and J genes are TRBV28 and TRBJ2-1; TRBD2 agrees at 14 bases. This CDR3 has 17 amino acids. Germline V lookup: CDR1 MDHEN, CDR2 SYDVKM. The CDR3 nucleotides read TGTGTCAACAGTTCTAGGGGACTAGCGGGGGCCCGGGGTGAGCAGTTCTTC. It yields the protein CVNSSRGLAGARGEQFF.

The table lists this clonotype with many counts. The chain recombines TRBV11-3 with TRBJ2-1, with a possible D match to TRBD2 (6 bases). Deletions cut 5 bases from V and 5 bases from J, with 22 bases between. CDR3 length: 17 residues. Germline CDR1 reads SGHNT; CDR2 reads YENEEA. DNA for the CDR3: TGTGCCAGCAGCCGTGGCGATTCCCGGGACTGGGACAATGAGCAGTTCTTC. Amino acid sequence: CASSRGDSRDWDNEQFF.

Comment on this clonotype: The junction shows a germline mismatch at one end, possibly a read error. This chain links TRBV30 with TRBJ2-1; the D is unclear. Germline CDR1 reads GTSNPN; CDR2 reads SVGIG (reference sequence). The CDR3 is made up of 12 amino acids. This CDR3 reads CAWSRVANEKFF. In DNA, the CDR3 is TGTGCCTGGAGTAGAGTAGCCAATGAGAAGTTCTTC.